A single sample gave rise to the 24 T cell receptor beta chains below, sequenced in a study of cytotoxic CD8 clonotypes in ibrutinib-treated CLL (dated by TCRdb to the early 2020s). Libraries were prepared through the immunoSEQ multiplex PCR assay. The table comes from immuneACCESS by way of TCRdb, which keeps in-frame sequences with V and J called. Part of the clones is missing from these tables; in studies checked, under half for an unresolved V gene and the rest for unknown reasons. This sample comprises approximately 120,000 clones, 84% of them detected only once. Around 3% of the sample rests with the top ten. This sample's time point label indicates: approximately 25 months on ibrutinib. The sequenced sample was PBMCs, obtained after 24 months of ibrutinib treatment. These receptors were collected from a human donor with chronic lymphocytic leukemia.

The chain recombines TRBV27 with TRBJ2-3; 7 nucleotides line up with TRBD2. Trimming at V came to 6 bases and at J to 4 bases, leaving 16 bases not matched to a gene. The CDR3 consists of 17 residues. Germline CDR1 and CDR2: MNHEY and SMNVEV (reference sequence). The CDR3 DNA sequence: TGTGCCAGCAGCCGCTCCGGGACTATACAATTTGCAGATACGCAGTATTTT. It is translated as CASSRSGTIQFADTQYF.

The rearrangement joins TRBV19 to TRBJ1-5; TRBD1 might be the D (6 bases). V gave up 7 bases and J gave up 0 bases, with 10 bases separating them. CDR1 is LNHDA, CDR2 SQIVND, per germline (reference sequence). This CDR3 comprises 14 residues. The CDR3 spells CASITGHSNQPQHF. CDR3 DNA sequence: TGTGCCAGTATCACAGGGCATAGCAATCAGCCCCAGCATTTT.

The CDR3 here is CASIGGYGYGYTF. CDR3 DNA: TGTGCCAGTATTGGAGGGTACGGCTATGGCTACACCTTC. J is TRBJ1-2 and V is TRBV19; no clear D. Germline V CDR1 and CDR2: LNHDA, SQIVND (reference sequence). Trimming cost V 7 bases and J 4 bases, with 13 bases left between them. This CDR3 comprises 13 residues.

Regarding this clone: The same CDR3 also results from other DNA sequences found in this sample. The V call is TRBV6-5, the J call TRBJ2-2; D may be TRBD2 (5 bases). Germline V CDR1 and CDR2: MNHEY, SVGAGI. The CDR3 sequence is 12 residues long. Between the trimmed V and J ends, which lost 7 bases and 4 bases, there was a span of 7 bases. The CDR3: CASTRGTGELFF. The CDR3 DNA sequence: TGTGCCAGCACCCGGGGCACCGGGGAGCTGTTTTTT.

This clone has only a few counts. The rearrangement joins TRBV7-6 to TRBJ1-5; unclear D gene. This CDR3 contains 13 residues. V was cut by 4 bases and J by 4 bases, with 8 bases left in between. Germline CDR1 reads SGHVS; CDR2 reads FNYEAQ. The CDR3 loop reads CASSSDYNQPQHF. The CDR3 region has the DNA TGTGCCAGCAGCTCAGATTATAATCAGCCCCAGCATTTT. The full variable domain, completed using reference TRBV7-6 and TRBJ1-5, is GAGVSQSPRYKVTKRGQDVALRCDPISGHVSLYWYRQALGQGPEFLTYFNYEAQQDKSGLPNDRFSAERPEGSISTLTIQRTEQRDSAMYRCASSSDYNQPQHFGDGTRLSIL.

The chain employs TRBV7-9 and TRBJ1-2; 9 nucleotides agree with TRBD1. This CDR3 is built from 14 residues. Per the germline V gene, CDR1 is SEHNR and CDR2 is FQNEAQ (reference sequence). Trimming took 4 bases from V and 4 from J; bases not matched to a gene: 4. In DNA, the CDR3 is TGTGCCAGCAGCTGGGACAGGGAGGGCTATGGCTACACCTTC. It yields the protein CASSWDREGYGYTF.

The gene calls are TRBV11-2 and TRBJ2-3; the D is unclear. Germline V lookup: CDR1 SGHAT, CDR2 FQNNGV. The CDR3 spans 16 residues. Trimming removed 0 bases at V and 0 bases at J, with 10 bases between. CDR3 sequence (DNA): TGTGCCAGCAGCTTAGATAGCCAGCCTAGCACAGATACGCAGTATTTT. As protein: CASSLDSQPSTDTQYF.

This rearrangement joins TRBV11-3 to TRBJ2-7; no reliable D call. This CDR3 spans 12 amino acids. Germline loops: CDR1 SGHNT, CDR2 YENEEA. The ends were cut back, 2 bases at V and 6 bases at J, with 8 bases in the middle. CDR3 sequence: CASSLRWGEQYF. The CDR3, as DNA: TGTGCCAGCAGCTTAAGGTGGGGCGAGCAGTACTTC.

This rearrangement joins TRBV4-1 to TRBJ1-5, with a weak D call TRBD1 (5 bases). Germline loops: CDR1 MGHRA, CDR2 YSYEKL. The CDR3 spans 13 residues. Trimming left V 8 bases short and J 2 bases short, with 10 bases between. The CDR3 loop is CASRGEGNQPQHF. CDR3 coding DNA: TGCGCCAGCCGGGGGGAGGGCAATCAGCCCCAGCATTTT.

V gene TRBV10-1 combines with J gene TRBJ2-3, with 13 bases identical to TRBD2. The trim removed 4 bases at V and 4 bases at J, leaving 14 bases unmatched. Germline values: CDR1 WNHNN, CDR2 SYGVQD (reference sequence). This CDR3 region has 19 residues. The CDR3, as DNA: TGCGCCAGCAGTGTCCCCGGGACTAGCGGGGAGTGCCCCGCAGATACGCAGTATTTT. Protein product: CASSVPGTSGECPADTQYF.

This sequence joins TRBV27 and TRBJ1-3; D gene unclear. The CDR3 is 13 amino acids. Trimming removed 6 bases at V and 0 bases at J, with 6 bases between. Germline loops: CDR1 MNHEY, CDR2 SMNVEV (reference sequence). CDR3 sequence: CASRKASGNTIYF. In nucleotides, the CDR3 is TGTGCCAGCAGAAAGGCCTCTGGAAACACCATATATTTT.

The genes are TRBV7-2 and TRBJ1-5; D uncertain. Deletions cut 5 bases from V and 6 bases from J, with 11 bases between. The CDR3 is made up of 13 amino acids. CDR1 and CDR2 (germline): SGHTA, FQGNSA. CDR3 nucleotide sequence: TGTGCCAGCAGCCCACAGTACCGTCAGCCCCAGCATTTT. Translated: CASSPQYRQPQHF.

The V call is TRBV5-4, the J call TRBJ2-7; D might be TRBD1 (6 bases). Trimming stripped 0 bases from V and 0 bases from J, with 10 bases between. CDR3 length: 15 residues. The V gene's germline CDR1 is SGHNT and CDR2 YYREEE (reference sequence). This chain's CDR3 is CASSLAGALSYEQYF. DNA of the CDR3: TGTGCCAGCAGCTTGGCAGGGGCCCTCTCCTACGAGCAGTACTTC.

The V call is TRBV30, the J call TRBJ1-4; D is perhaps TRBD1 (5 bases). The CDR3 runs 14 residues. The V gene's germline CDR1 is GTSNPN and CDR2 SVGIG (reference sequence). Between the trimmed V and J ends, which lost 0 bases and 2 bases, there was a span of 7 bases. The CDR3 DNA sequence: TGTGCCTGGAGTGTGTGGGGGACTAATGAAAAACTGTTTTTT. It is translated as CAWSVWGTNEKLFF.

V is TRBV19 and J is TRBJ1-5, with D hard to call. Trimming cost V 1 base and J 3 bases, with 10 bases left between them. The CDR3 consists of 15 residues. CDR1 and CDR2 from the germline V gene are LNHDA and SQIVND (reference sequence). The CDR3, as DNA: TGTGCCAGTAGTATAGGTAAAAATGACAATCAGCCCCAGCATTTT. This gives the protein CASSIGKNDNQPQHF.

The chain links TRBV7-9 to TRBJ1-4, with 7 bases matching TRBD1. V trimming: 3 bases; J trimming: 5 bases; junction bases outside the gene matches: 6. The CDR3 extends over 15 amino acids. CDR1 and CDR2 from the germline V gene are SEHNR and FQNEAQ (reference sequence). CDR3 DNA: TGTGCCAGCAGCTTCACCGGGACAGAGAATGAAAAACTGTTTTTT. This codes for CASSFTGTENEKLFF.

V is TRBV2 and J is TRBJ2-1; D may be TRBD2 (6 bases). The V end was cut by 3 bases, the J end by 6 bases, with 15 bases between. The CDR3 sequence is 15 residues long. Germline V lookup: CDR1 SNHLY, CDR2 FYNNEI. In DNA, the CDR3 is TGTGCCAGCAGTGAGTTGGGACTTGGGTCCAATGAGCAGTTCTTC. Translating it yields CASSELGLGSNEQFF.

The CDR3 loop is CASSDAGSGNTIYF. DNA of the CDR3: TGTGCCAGCAGTGACGCAGGCTCTGGAAACACCATATATTTT. This chain uses TRBV25-1 with TRBJ1-3; the D is unclear. The CDR3 is 14 residues long. CDR1 is MGHDK, CDR2 SYGVNS, per germline. V was cut by 3 bases and J by 0 bases, with 6 bases left in between.

The genes are TRBV7-2 and TRBJ1-6; D might be TRBD1 (5 bases). Trimming took off 1 base at V and 5 bases at J, with 18 bases between the two ends. The CDR3 sequence is 18 residues long. Germline CDR1 and CDR2: SGHTA and FQGNSA. The CDR3 spells CASSLETSGASNNSPLHF. The CDR3 coding sequence is TGTGCCAGCAGCTTAGAAACCTCCGGGGCCTCAAATAATTCACCCCTCCACTTT.

The rearrangement uses TRBV5-1 and TRBJ2-7; 7 positions agree with TRBD1. Trimming cost V 3 bases and J 4 bases; bases outside gene matches: 4. CDR1 and CDR2 (germline): SGHRS, YFSETQ. The CDR3 has 13 amino acids. CDR3 DNA sequence: TGCGCCAGCAGCTGGGGGACAGCTTACGAGCAGTACTTC. Translating it yields CASSWGTAYEQYF.

The V and J genes are TRBV5-1 and TRBJ2-5; D unclear. V lost 1 base, J lost 4 bases, and 11 bases lay in between. The CDR3 totals 14 residues. Germline V gene data show CDR1 as SGHRS and CDR2 as YFSETQ. The CDR3 sequence: CASSLYSAPETQYF. CDR3 coding DNA: TGCGCCAGCAGCTTGTATAGTGCTCCAGAGACCCAGTACTTC.

The V and J genes are TRBV21-1 and TRBJ1-3; whether TRBD1, the table's D call, matches the DNA was not checked. TRBV21-1 is a listed pseudogene. This CDR3 is built from 15 residues. CDR3 sequence: CASSKVSTGGNTIYF. The CDR3 DNA follows: TGTGCCAGCAGCAAAGTAAGTACAGGTGGAAACACCATATATTTT.

The chain combines TRBV6-1 with TRBJ2-5, with D hard to call. This CDR3 has 15 amino acids. Trimming took 1 base from V and 1 from J, leaving 10 bases between them. Germline V CDR1 and CDR2: MNHNS, SASEGT. The CDR3 nucleotides read TGTGCCAGCAGTGAAGGGTTTGTCTTCCAAGAGACCCAGTACTTC. Its protein product is CASSEGFVFQETQYF.

V usage is TRBV7-2 and J usage is TRBJ2-7; 10 bases are shared with TRBD1. The V gene's germline CDR1 is SGHTA and CDR2 FQGNSA. The CDR3 covers 16 residues. Germline trimming cut 1 base from V and 3 bases from J; bases unmatched to any gene: 6. As DNA, the CDR3 is TGTGCCAGCAGCTTAGGTTTCGGGACAGGGGACTACGAGCAGTACTTC. As protein: CASSLGFGTGDYEQYF.